This record covers a single T cell receptor (beta chain). Its antigen is as yet unknown. Unique molecular identifiers were present in the TCR beta cDNA libraries. TCRdb re-called the PCR reads through MiXCR, storing one row per CDR3 protein. The data hold about 400,000 distinct CDR3 sequences, with roughly 30% observed a single time. Germline V gene sequence: CDR1 SEHNR, CDR2 FQNEAQ (reference sequence). V lost 8 bases, J lost 0 bases, and 8 bases lay in between. The CDR3 loop spans 12 amino acids. The data originate from a study of post-analysis software for immune sequencing data. Points from the study as a whole: Controls showed lower frequencies than patients for a few TRBV segments, and TRBV5-6, TRBV5-1 and TRBV20-1 were among these. Those with multiple sclerosis, the patient group, showed significantly lower normalized Chao1 diversity than controls.

Specimen: blood. The gene calls are TRBV7-9 and TRBJ2-7; D gene uncertain. The sequence derives from a girl under 18 with multiple sclerosis. Here the CDR3 reads CASGVSSYEQYF. The CDR3 bases are TGTGCCAGCGGTGTGAGCTCCTACGAGCAGTACTTC.